Below, one T cell receptor beta chain is given with its context. What it binds is unknown. The CDR3 spans 15 residues. Germline CDR1 ENHRY, CDR2 SYGVKD. J lost 7 bases, V lost 6 bases, and 7 bases had no gene match. These data belong to a study of T cells after yellow fever vaccination. Study-wide results and caveats: A faster peak, day 5 versus 15, was reached by the weaker secondary response. Reappearance after the booster was seen for most primary-vaccination clones, at roughly 96% CD4 and about 90% CD8.

TCRdb re-called the 5' RACE reads with MiXCR, one entry per CDR3 protein. The data contain about 340,000 distinct CDR3 sequences, roughly 4% of them singletons. The receptor was isolated from a man aged 18 to 29 who received the YFV17D yellow fever vaccine. The sample in question was PBMCs, obtained 5 days after the yellow fever booster vaccination. V is TRBV10-3 and J is TRBJ2-1, with 12 bases lining up with TRBD2. The CDR3 region is CAISPSGGAGNEQFF. CDR3 DNA: TGTGCCATCAGCCCTAGCGGGGGGGCGGGGAATGAGCAGTTCTTC.